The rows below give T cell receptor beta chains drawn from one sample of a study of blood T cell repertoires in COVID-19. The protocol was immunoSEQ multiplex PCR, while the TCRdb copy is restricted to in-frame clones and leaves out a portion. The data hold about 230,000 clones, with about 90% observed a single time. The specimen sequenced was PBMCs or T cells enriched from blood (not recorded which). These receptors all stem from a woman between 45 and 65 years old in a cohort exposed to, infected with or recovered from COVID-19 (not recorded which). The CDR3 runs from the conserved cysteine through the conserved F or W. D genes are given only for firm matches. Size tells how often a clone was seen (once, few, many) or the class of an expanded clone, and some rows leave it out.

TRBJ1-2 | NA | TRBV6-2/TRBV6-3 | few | CASSYAVGYTF | TGTGCCAGCAGTTATGCAGTTGGCTACACCTTC
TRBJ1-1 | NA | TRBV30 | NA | CAWTRLEPTEAFF | TGTGCCTGGACTCGATTAGAGCCGACTGAAGCTTTCTTT
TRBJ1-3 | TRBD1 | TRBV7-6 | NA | CASSLVQGATGNTIYF | TGTGCCAGCAGCTTAGTCCAGGGGGCCACTGGAAACACCATATATTTT
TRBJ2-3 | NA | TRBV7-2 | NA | CASSLVLAGDTQYF | TGTGCCAGCAGCTTAGTACTAGCAGGAGATACGCAGTATTTT
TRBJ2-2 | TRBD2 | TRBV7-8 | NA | CASSVRGGGDARGELFF | TGTGCCAGCAGCGTCCGGGGGGGAGGAGACGCACGAGGGGAGCTGTTTTTT
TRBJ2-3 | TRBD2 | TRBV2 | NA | CASIRSGGTDTQYF | TGTGCCAGCATAAGATCGGGGGGGACAGATACGCAGTATTTT
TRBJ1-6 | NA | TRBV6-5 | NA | CASRQANSPLHF | TGTGCCAGTCGACAGGCTAATTCACCCCTCCACTTT
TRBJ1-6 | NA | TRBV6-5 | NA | CASSYLAGQGVSPLHF | TGTGCCAGCAGTTACTTAGCGGGCCAGGGAGTTTCACCCCTCCACTTT
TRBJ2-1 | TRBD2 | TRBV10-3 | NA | CAIRLASYNEQFF | TGTGCCATCAGACTAGCGTCCTACAATGAGCAGTTCTTC
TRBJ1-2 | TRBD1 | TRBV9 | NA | CASSGTGFSYGYTF | TGTGCCAGCAGCGGGACAGGGTTTTCCTATGGCTACACCTTC
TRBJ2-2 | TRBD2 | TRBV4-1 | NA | CASSLPRAGGPNTGELFF | TGCGCCAGCAGCCTCCCTAGGGCGGGGGGGCCCAACACCGGGGAGCTGTTTTTT
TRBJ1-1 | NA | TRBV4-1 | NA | CASSQRTPNTEAFF | TGCGCCAGCAGCCAGAGGACACCGAACACTGAAGCTTTCTTT
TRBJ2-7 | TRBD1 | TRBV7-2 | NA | CASRNRDRGSYEQYF | TGTGCCAGCAGGAACCGGGACAGGGGGTCCTACGAGCAGTACTTC
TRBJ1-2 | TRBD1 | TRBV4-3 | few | CASSQALGQANYGYTF | TGCGCCAGCAGCCAAGCCCTGGGACAGGCGAACTATGGCTACACCTTC
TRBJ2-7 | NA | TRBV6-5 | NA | CASQRTLSYEQYF | TGTGCCAGCCAGCGGACCCTATCCTACGAGCAGTACTTC
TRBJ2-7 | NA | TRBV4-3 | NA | CASSQAARDYEQYF | TGCGCCAGCAGCCAAGCCGCCCGGGACTACGAGCAGTACTTC
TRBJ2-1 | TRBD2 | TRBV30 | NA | CAWTAGLADNEQFF | TGTGCCTGGACGGCGGGACTAGCAGACAATGAGCAGTTCTTC
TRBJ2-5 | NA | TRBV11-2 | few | CASSLSNGGGETQYF | TGTGCCAGCAGCTTGAGTAACGGGGGTGGGGAGACCCAGTACTTC